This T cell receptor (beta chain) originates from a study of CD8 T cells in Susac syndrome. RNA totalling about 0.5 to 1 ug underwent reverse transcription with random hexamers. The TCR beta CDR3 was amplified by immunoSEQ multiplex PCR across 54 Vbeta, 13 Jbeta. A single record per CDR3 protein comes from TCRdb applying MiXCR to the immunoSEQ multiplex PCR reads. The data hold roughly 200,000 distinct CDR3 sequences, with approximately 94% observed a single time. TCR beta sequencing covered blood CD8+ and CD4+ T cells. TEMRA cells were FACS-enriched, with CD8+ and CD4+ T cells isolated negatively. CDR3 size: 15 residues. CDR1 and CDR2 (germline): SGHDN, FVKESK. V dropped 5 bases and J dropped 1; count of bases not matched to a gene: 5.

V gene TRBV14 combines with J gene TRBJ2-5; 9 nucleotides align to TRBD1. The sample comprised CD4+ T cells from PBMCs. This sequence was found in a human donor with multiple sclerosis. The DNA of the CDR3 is TGTGCCAGCAGCACAGGGGGCCTTATCCAAGAGACCCAGTACTTC. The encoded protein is CASSTGGLIQETQYF. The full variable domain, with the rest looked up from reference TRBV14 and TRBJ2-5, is EAGVTQFPSHSVIEKGQTVTLRCDPISGHDNLYWYRRVMGKEIKFLLHFVKESKQDESGMPNNRFLAERTGGTYSTLKVQPAELEDSGVYFCASSTGGLIQETQYFGPGTRLLVL.